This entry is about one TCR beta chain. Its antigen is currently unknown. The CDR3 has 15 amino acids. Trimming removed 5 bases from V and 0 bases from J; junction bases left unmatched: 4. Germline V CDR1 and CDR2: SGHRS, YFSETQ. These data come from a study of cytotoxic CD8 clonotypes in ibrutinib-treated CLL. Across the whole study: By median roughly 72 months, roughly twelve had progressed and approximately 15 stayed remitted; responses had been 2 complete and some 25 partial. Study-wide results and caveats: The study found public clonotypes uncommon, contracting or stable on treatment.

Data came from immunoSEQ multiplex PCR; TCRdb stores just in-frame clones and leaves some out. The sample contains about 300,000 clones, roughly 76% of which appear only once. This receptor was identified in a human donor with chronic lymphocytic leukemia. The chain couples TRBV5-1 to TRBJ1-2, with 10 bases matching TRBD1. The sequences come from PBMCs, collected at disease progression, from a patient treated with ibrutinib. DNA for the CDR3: TGCGCCAGCAGTTATGACAGGGGGCCTAACTATGGCTACACCTTC. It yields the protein CASSYDRGPNYGYTF.